Below are 5 T cell receptor beta chains sequenced from a single sample in a study of blood T cell repertoires in COVID-19. Profiled with immunoSEQ multiplex PCR; TCRdb holds only in-frame clones, not every one. The sample gives fewer than 350,000 clones, around nine tenths of which show up once; approximately 4.7% is in the top ten. The sample consisted of PBMCs or T cells enriched from blood (not recorded which). These receptors all come from a man in his fifties or sixties who had recovered from COVID-19.

This clone was observed once. The CDR3 sequence: CASSQDVPRQGAAGELFF. The CDR3 region has the DNA TGCGCCAGCAGCCAAGATGTTCCCCGCCAGGGGGCCGCCGGGGAGCTGTTTTTT. V usage is TRBV4-3 and J usage is TRBJ2-2; 8 positions agree with TRBD1. The V segment lost 0 bases and the J segment 6 bases; nucleotides outside the gene matches: 12. The germline V gene has CDR1 LGHNA and CDR2 YSLEER. The CDR3 runs 18 residues.

The rearrangement uses TRBV5-4 and TRBJ2-5; a weak D match, TRBD2 (5 bases). Trimming shortened V by 3 bases and J by 2 bases, and 11 bases separated the two germline ends. This CDR3 comprises 14 residues. CDR1 SGHNT and CDR2 YYREEE come from the germline V gene (reference sequence). In DNA form, the CDR3 reads TGTGCCAGCAGCTCGCCCACGGGGCAAGAGACCCAGTACTTC. As protein: CASSSPTGQETQYF.

This clone has just one count. The CDR3 protein is CSVVLRTYEQYF. Written as DNA, the CDR3 is TGCAGCGTTGTACTCAGGACTTACGAGCAGTACTTC. V gene TRBV29-1 combines with J gene TRBJ2-7; possible D gene TRBD2, 5 bases. Trimming removed 4 bases from V and 4 bases from J, with 11 bases in between. The CDR3 loop spans 12 amino acids. In germline, CDR1 is SQVTM, CDR2 ANQGSEA.

The rearrangement links TRBV27 to TRBJ2-7; D is perhaps TRBD1 (6 bases). CDR1 MNHEY and CDR2 SMNVEV come from the germline V gene (reference sequence). CDR3 length: 15 residues. V lost 6 bases and J lost 0, with 15 bases in between. CDR3 region: CASRAGAWGSYEQYF. CDR3 DNA sequence: TGTGCCAGCAGGGCAGGGGCTTGGGGCTCCTACGAGCAGTACTTC.

The J gene is TRBJ2-3, the V gene TRBV27; 10 bases map to TRBD2. The junction had 10 bases not matched to a gene; V was cut back by 6 bases and J by 1 base. The CDR3 is 17 amino acids. In germline, CDR1 is MNHEY, CDR2 SMNVEV (reference sequence). The CDR3 reads CASRPVGLAGGTDTQYF. CDR3 nucleotides: TGTGCCAGCAGGCCGGTTGGGCTAGCGGGGGGCACAGATACGCAGTATTTT.